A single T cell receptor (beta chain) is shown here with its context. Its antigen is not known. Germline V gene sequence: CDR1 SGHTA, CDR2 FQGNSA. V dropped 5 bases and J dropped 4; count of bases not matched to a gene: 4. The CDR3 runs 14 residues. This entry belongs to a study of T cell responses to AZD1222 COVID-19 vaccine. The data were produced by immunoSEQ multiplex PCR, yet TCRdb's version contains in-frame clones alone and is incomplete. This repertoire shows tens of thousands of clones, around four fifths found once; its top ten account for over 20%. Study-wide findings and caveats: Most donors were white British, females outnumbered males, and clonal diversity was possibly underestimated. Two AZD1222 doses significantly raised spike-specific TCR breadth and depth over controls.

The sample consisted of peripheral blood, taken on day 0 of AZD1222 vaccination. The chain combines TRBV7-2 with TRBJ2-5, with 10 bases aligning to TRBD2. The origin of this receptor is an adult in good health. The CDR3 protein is CASSPLAGRETQYF. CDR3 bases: TGTGCCAGCAGCCCACTAGCGGGAAGAGAGACCCAGTACTTC.